The 15 T cell receptor beta chains below come from one sample, sequenced in a study of graft-versus-host responses after intestinal transplantation. Clones were read by immunoSEQ multiplex PCR, and TCRdb kept only the in-frame ones, dropping some. The sample shows 12,000 to 15,000 clones, around a third of them seen only once. The material was alloreactive CD4+ T cells from a mixed lymphocyte reaction culture, obtained before intestinal transplant. Regarding subset: CFSE-low proliferating T cells sorted from roughly six-day pre-transplant mixed lymphocyte reaction (GvH or HvG direction). These TCRs come from a human patient who received an intestinal transplant.

This clone was seen a few times. The junction departs from the called germline gene at one end, perhaps through a read error. The V gene is TRBV29-1, the J gene TRBJ1-5; TRBD1 might be the D (6 bases). The CDR3 runs 12 residues. The germline CDR1 and CDR2 sequences are SQVTM and ANQGSEA. The CDR3 DNA reads TGCAGCGGTGAAGAGGGGGATCAGCCCCAGCATTTT. Amino acids: CSGEEGDQPQHF. Full variable domain (remainder filled in from reference TRBV29-1 and TRBJ1-5): SAVISQKPSRDICQRGTSLTIQCQVDSQVTMMFWYRQQPGQSLTLIATANQGSEATYESGFVIDKFPISRPNLTFSTLTVSNMSPEDSSIYLCSGEEGDQPQHFGDGTRLSIL.

This clone is classed as medium-sized. The rearrangement links TRBV18 to TRBJ2-7; 7 positions match TRBD1. CDR1 is KGHSH, CDR2 LQKENI, per germline. V dropped 4 bases and J dropped 3; count of bases not matched to a gene: 12. The CDR3 runs to 16 residues. CDR3 loop: CASSLGQTGLFYEQYF. CDR3 nucleotides: TGTGCCAGCTCACTGGGACAGACAGGATTATTCTACGAGCAGTACTTC. Looking up the rest from reference TRBV18 and TRBJ2-7 gives the full variable domain: NAGVMQNPRHLVRRRGQEARLRCSPMKGHSHVYWYRQLPEEGLKFMVYLQKENIIDESGMPKERFSAEFPKEGPSILRIQQVVRGDSAAYFCASSLGQTGLFYEQYFGPGTRLTVT.

J is TRBJ1-1 and V is TRBV6-6; no firm D call. The germline CDR1 and CDR2 sequences are MNHNY and SVGAGI (reference sequence). CDR3 length: 15 residues. Between the trimmed V and J ends, which lost 0 bases and 3 bases, there was a span of 11 bases. The CDR3 nucleotides are TGTGCCAGCAGTTACTCGATAATGGCGCACACTGAAGCTTTCTTT. Its translation: CASSYSIMAHTEAFF.

This clone was found a few times. V gene TRBV7-2 combines with J gene TRBJ2-3; D is unresolved. Germline loops: CDR1 SGHTA, CDR2 FQGNSA. The V end was cut by 4 bases, the J end by 2 bases, with 10 bases between. The CDR3 extends over 14 amino acids. In nucleotides, the CDR3 is TGTGCCAGCAGCTCCCCCTACCCCACAGATACGCAGTATTTT. This sequence encodes CASSSPYPTDTQYF.

In its sample, this clone ranks as medium-sized. This sequence joins TRBV6-1 and TRBJ1-5, with a weak D call TRBD1 (5 bases). This CDR3 spans 14 amino acids. V lost 6 bases, J lost 3 bases, and 12 bases lay in between. Germline V gives CDR1 MNHNS, CDR2 SASEGT. CDR3 sequence: CASSHRGLNQPQHF. The CDR3, as DNA: TGTGCCAGCAGCCACCGGGGCCTCAATCAGCCCCAGCATTTT.

This clone has just a few counts. This sequence joins TRBV27 and TRBJ2-7; D unclear. The V end lost 4 bases, the J end lost 0 bases, and 7 bases lay between the germline ends. The CDR3 contains 13 residues. Per germline, CDR1 MNHEY and CDR2 SMNVEV (reference sequence). This CDR3 reads CASSSSSSYEQYF. In nucleotides, the CDR3 is TGTGCCAGCAGTTCTTCCAGCTCCTACGAGCAGTACTTC.

The chain uses TRBV6-1 and TRBJ1-5; no firm D call. CDR1 is MNHNS, CDR2 SASEGT, per germline. There are 17 residues in the CDR3. The V and J ends lost 2 bases and 5 bases respectively, with 19 bases between them. CDR3 DNA: TGTGCCAGCAGTGAAACGGCCCTCGATCAAACGTATCAGCCCCAGCATTTT. Translated: CASSETALDQTYQPQHF.

This clone has a handful of counts. The genes are TRBV30 and TRBJ1-5; D may be TRBD1 (6 bases). Per germline, CDR1 GTSNPN and CDR2 SVGIG (reference sequence). The ends were cut back, 1 base at V and 0 bases at J, with 13 bases in the middle. CDR3 length: 16 amino acids. The DNA for the CDR3 is TGTGCCTGGAGTGGGGGTCAGGGGTTTAGCAATCAGCCCCAGCATTTT. Protein: CAWSGGQGFSNQPQHF.

This chain connects TRBV6-5 to TRBJ1-1, with D perhaps TRBD1 (6 bases). Germline CDR1 reads MNHEY; CDR2 reads SVGAGI. V shed 6 bases and J shed 3 bases, with 8 bases lying between them. This CDR3 has 12 residues. The CDR3 spells CASRTGHTEAFF. The CDR3 nucleotides are TGTGCCAGCAGGACAGGTCACACTGAAGCTTTCTTT.

The J gene is TRBJ1-6, the V gene TRBV7-9; no clear D. The germline CDR1 and CDR2 sequences are SEHNR and FQNEAQ (reference sequence). V gave up 1 base and J gave up 3 bases, with 16 bases separating them. There are 18 residues in the CDR3. The CDR3 region is CASSLEPIFPIYNSPLHF. The DNA for the CDR3 is TGTGCCAGCAGCTTAGAACCCATCTTCCCCATCTATAATTCACCCCTCCACTTT.

This clone was detected only a few times. The chain couples TRBV5-8 to TRBJ2-1; 7 bases align to TRBD1. The CDR3 has 13 amino acids. V lost 4 bases, J lost 8 bases, and 6 bases stayed unmatched. CDR1 and CDR2 (germline): SGHTS, YDEGEE. The CDR3 loop reads CASSPHRGYEQFF. The CDR3 DNA sequence: TGTGCCAGCAGCCCCCACAGGGGCTATGAGCAGTTCTTC.

The gene calls are TRBV7-9 and TRBJ2-1, with unresolved D. CDR1 is SEHNR and CDR2 is FQNEAQ in the germline V gene (reference sequence). V lost 0 bases, J lost 6 bases, and 12 bases lay in between. The CDR3 is 15 residues long. The CDR3 loop reads CASSLAATYTNEQFF. Here the CDR3 DNA reads TGTGCCAGCAGCTTAGCTGCTACTTATACCAATGAGCAGTTCTTC.

This clone turned up a few times. The J gene is TRBJ2-5, the V gene TRBV30; D uncertain. Trimming cost V 2 bases and J 4 bases, with 8 bases left between them. The CDR3 sequence is 12 residues long. Looked up from germline, CDR1 is GTSNPN and CDR2 is SVGIG (reference sequence). CDR3 nucleotide sequence: TGTGCCTGGAGTTTAAACAGAGAGACCCAGTACTTC. Protein: CAWSLNRETQYF.

This clone was detected a few times. This chain uses TRBV9 with TRBJ2-1, with a tentative D call TRBD1 (5 bases). Trimming removed 4 bases at V and 9 bases at J, with 11 bases between. The CDR3 spans 12 residues. CDR1 SGDLS and CDR2 YYNGEE come from the germline V gene. The CDR3 is CASSPLRGEQFF. For the CDR3, the DNA is TGTGCCAGCAGCCCCCTAAGGGGTGAGCAGTTCTTC.

The V call is TRBV19, the J call TRBJ1-1; D gene uncertain. The CDR3 consists of 15 residues. With 4 bases removed from V and 1 base from J, the gap between germline ends came to 13 bases. Looked up from germline, CDR1 is LNHDA and CDR2 is SQIVND (reference sequence). The CDR3 spells CASSRSDVQNTEAFF. CDR3 bases: TGTGCCAGTAGTAGGTCGGACGTGCAGAACACTGAAGCTTTCTTT.